The clone carrying this T cell receptor (beta chain) was seen many times. This sample was included in a study of T cells in Graves' hyperthyroidism and ophthalmopathy. The source material, RNA transcripts, was used to amplify TCR beta CDR3 regions. The primer set for the first-round RT-PCR of the TCR CDR3 was HTBI. MiXCR, run by TCRdb on the multiplex PCR reads, gives a single entry per CDR3 protein. The repertoire consists of fewer than 750,000 distinct CDR3 sequences, with roughly 50% occurring once and the leading ten covering roughly 7.7%. This TCR was recovered from a woman under 30 with Graves' hyperthyroidism. The sample taken for sequencing was peripheral blood or thyroid tissue (not recorded which).

The CDR3 spells CASSLVVGSPSYEQYF. As DNA, the CDR3 is TGTGCCAGCAGCTTGGTCGTGGGATCCCCCTCCTACGAGCAGTACTTC. The chain uses TRBV5-6 and TRBJ2-7; unclear D gene. This CDR3 comprises 16 residues. Germline CDR1 reads SGHDT; CDR2 reads YYEEEE. V was clipped by 0 bases and J by 0 bases, with 13 bases between them.